One T cell receptor beta chain is described in this entry. Germline CDR1 LNHNV, CDR2 YYDKDF (reference sequence). The CDR3 has 17 residues. Trimming pared 0 bases from V and 8 bases from J, leaving 22 bases between. This record comes from a study of radiation and T cells in renal cell carcinoma. Time point indicated: blood 4 weeks post-SBRT, at nephrectomy. Specified treatment: 15 Gy SBRT to primary tumor, nephrectomy 4 weeks later. This renal cell carcinoma was of the clear cell type. Some clones are missing from TCRdb's copy, which holds only in-frame ones; the method was immunoSEQ multiplex PCR. The sample lists roughly 170,000 clones; less than 90% were seen once.

Sequencing was performed on blood, taken from a patient whose treatment included radiotherapy and nephrectomy. This receptor was obtained from a woman between 45 and 65 years old with renal cell carcinoma. This sequence joins TRBV15 and TRBJ1-2; maybe TRBD1 (6 bases). CDR3 loop: CATSRDIRTAYPMGYTF. In nucleotides, the CDR3 is TGTGCCACCAGCAGAGATATCAGGACAGCTTATCCCATGGGCTACACCTTC.